This TCR beta chain was recorded in a study of technical replicates of blood from several donors. CDR1 and CDR2 from the germline V gene are MGHRA and YSYEKL. CDR3 length: 15 amino acids. V lost 1 base and J 4 bases, leaving 11 bases between the germline ends. Using immunoSEQ multiplex PCR, the repertoire was profiled, and TCRdb retains in-frame clones only, with some absent. The sample carries about 59,000 clones, approximately 97% recorded once. V is TRBV4-1 and J is TRBJ1-5, with D possibly matching TRBD1 (5 bases). The clonotype comes from a human donor in good health. The material sequenced was T cells isolated from PBMCs. CDR3 nucleotides: TGCGCCAGCAGCCAAGCGGCGCAGGGTAATCAGCCCCAGCATTTT. It translates to CASSQAAQGNQPQHF.